This T cell receptor (beta chain) appears in the sequencing data of a study of regulatory T cells in long-lasting Graves disease. The overall study: Graves' patients, diagnosed recently, had received antithyroid drugs under 3 months.

Library construction for TCR beta used iRepertoire HTBI primers and Arm-PCR of CDR3 regions. A single record per CDR3 protein comes from TCRdb applying MiXCR to the multiplex PCR reads. The sample has about 420,000 distinct CDR3 sequences; about a sixth are singletons. There are many counts of this clonotype. Indicated time point: newly diagnosed GD, antithyroid drugs for less than 3 months. Generation of the TCR library employed RNA extracted from PBMCs. Deletions cut 7 bases from V and 4 bases from J, with 11 bases between. CDR3 length: 13 residues. The sample was also reused in another study, on T cells in Graves' hyperthyroidism and ophthalmopathy. That work states: Graves' hyperthyroidism qualified as stable when ophthalmopathy did not progress within 18 months. Median prediction lead before ophthalmopathy onset was roughly 6 months with the model.

The sequence came from a woman younger than 30 with Graves disease. The rearrangement links TRBV12-3 or TRBV12-4 to TRBJ1-5; D is perhaps TRBD1 (6 bases). Sequenced material: peripheral blood mononuclear cells (PBMCs), taken at new diagnosis, from a patient treated with antithyroid drugs. This CDR3 is CASMVTGNQPQHF. DNA of the CDR3: TGTGCCAGCATGGTAACAGGGAATCAGCCCCAGCATTTT.